This T cell receptor beta chain was obtained from a study of CD8 T cells in ankylosing spondylitis. Study-wide findings and caveats: Enrichment of disease-linked clones was reportedly significant in matched ankylosing spondylitis synovial fluid. Seemingly distinctive of ankylosing spondylitis blood was a TCR beta motif formed by eight highly homologous variants.

The germline gives CDR1 SGHRS, CDR2 YFSETQ. The CDR3 has 15 amino acids. Deletions cut 0 bases from V and 2 bases from J, with 9 bases between. With regard to this clonotype: Its antigen is not identified.

TCRdb re-analysed the 5' RACE reads in MiXCR, keeping a single row per CDR3 protein. The sample lists more than 300,000 distinct CDR3 sequences, 6.5% to 10% seen once, with less than 15% in the top ten. The TCR was taken from a male donor with ankylosing spondylitis. The sample was blood, either unsorted or a sorted T cell fraction (not recorded which). The chain carries TRBV5-1 and TRBJ2-1; D is uncertain. The CDR3 DNA sequence: TGCGCCAGCAGCTTGGCCCGGAACGCCTACAATGAGCAGTTCTTC. Translating gives CASSLARNAYNEQFF.